The TCR beta chain under discussion was sequenced for a study of T cells in Graves' hyperthyroidism and ophthalmopathy. RNA transcripts provided the source from which TCR beta CDR3 regions were amplified. Initially, a first-round RT-PCR of the TCR CDR3 employed the HTBI primer set. TCRdb analysed the multiplex PCR reads with MiXCR anew, one entry per CDR3 protein. Of 490,000 or so distinct CDR3 sequences in the sample, about 20% were seen once. PBMCs were derived from 10 ml fresh peripheral blood. Looked up from germline, CDR1 is MNHEY and CDR2 is SMNVEV (reference sequence). After removal of 4 bases from V and 5 bases from J, the junction contained 10 bases not matched to a gene. The CDR3 totals 16 residues.

The source is a woman in her seventies with Graves' ophthalmopathy. The sequenced material came from blood. The chain recombines TRBV27 with TRBJ2-5; 10 bases fit TRBD2. CDR3: CASSSTLTSGMETQYF. CDR3 DNA sequence: TGTGCCAGCAGTTCCACTCTTACTAGCGGGATGGAGACCCAGTACTTC.